These T cell receptor beta chains were read from a single sample in a study of T cell responses to AZD1222 COVID-19 vaccine. Profiled with immunoSEQ multiplex PCR; TCRdb holds only in-frame clones, not every one. The profile shows 200,000 or so clones, around 86% of them singletons. The specimen was peripheral blood, collected on day 0 of MenACWY control vaccination. The receptor set was obtained from an adult in good health. CDR3s include the opening cysteine and the closing phenylalanine or tryptophan. A D gene is named only where the DNA matches it firmly.

d_gene	v_gene	j_gene	CDR3aa
TRBD1	TRBV3-1/TRBV3-2	TRBJ1-2	CASSGQGAGGYTF
.	TRBV28	TRBJ1-6	CASRAGRSSYNSPLHF
TRBD2	TRBV28	TRBJ2-5	CASSLLSGGAGETQYF
TRBD2	TRBV6-5	TRBJ2-7	CASSYLRGAGYEQYF
.	TRBV3-1/TRBV3-2	TRBJ2-7	CASSSQGSYEQYF
.	TRBV3-1/TRBV3-2	TRBJ2-7	CASSVGTDYEQYF
.	TRBV6-6	TRBJ1-5	CASSQRHGGEGQPQHF
.	TRBV6-5	TRBJ2-6	CASSYSTGSGANVLTF
.	TRBV7-9	TRBJ1-3	CASSKTARGNTIYF
.	TRBV5-1	TRBJ1-1	CASSFGSQLMNTEAFF
.	TRBV5-6	TRBJ1-5	CASSLLGDQPQHF
TRBD2	TRBV6-5	TRBJ2-3	CASGLAGGGSGDTQYF
.	TRBV30	TRBJ1-1	CAWSINRMNTEAFF
.	TRBV9	TRBJ2-5	CASSSGGGQETQYF
TRBD1	TRBV7-8	TRBJ1-6	CASSLAGTGGSSPLHF
.	TRBV28	TRBJ1-2	CASSLGRDYGYTF
.	TRBV6-1	TRBJ1-1	CASSPRNTEAFF
TRBD1	TRBV9	TRBJ1-2	CASSPSGTANYGYTF
.	TRBV2	TRBJ2-2	CASSDPYRKENTGELFF
.	TRBV5-6	TRBJ1-3	CASSPAPQGPTSGNTIYF
.	TRBV5-6	TRBJ2-7	CASSLEYRLTYEQYF
.	TRBV6-5	TRBJ2-7	CASRDLGNYEQYF
TRBD1	TRBV6-1	TRBJ1-6	CASSEGTGGRSPLHF
TRBD1	TRBV5-1	TRBJ1-4	CASSLRGLNEKLFF
.	TRBV27	TRBJ2-5	CASSPITASGQETQYF
.	TRBV9	TRBJ2-3	CASSVVFSDTQYF
.	TRBV30	TRBJ1-2	CAWNPGTYGYTF
.	TRBV7-6	TRBJ2-1	CASSLGPSANEQFF
TRBD2	TRBV5-4	TRBJ2-7	CASSPAGGNEQYF
TRBD1	TRBV28	TRBJ1-2	CASSFRDSYGYTF
.	TRBV19	TRBJ2-7	CASSTGSRNYEQYF
TRBD2	TRBV6-1	TRBJ2-1	CASSGLTSGGAGEQFF
.	TRBV4-2	TRBJ2-3	CASSTALGESDTQYF
.	TRBV7-9	TRBJ2-5	CASSLGIGETQYF
.	TRBV25-1	TRBJ1-1	CASSESGGLEAFF
.	TRBV2	TRBJ1-6	CASRLRSGAGWPLHF
.	TRBV5-8	TRBJ2-7	CASSLTGHYEQYF
TRBD1	TRBV7-2	TRBJ1-3	CASSLARQGYGNTIYF
.	TRBV19	TRBJ2-3	CASTLRWTSTDTQYF
TRBD1	TRBV6-5	TRBJ1-6	CASSYSRTGDSPLHF
TRBD2	TRBV28	TRBJ2-3	CASSLRRGGRDTQYF
.	TRBV24-1	TRBJ2-3	CATSDLGVFW